This T cell receptor (beta chain) was recorded in a study of cytomegalovirus exposure and HLA in healthy donors. This clone was detected only once. The antigen is not known. Study-wide findings and caveats: Highest at DRB1 and lowest at HLA-C, TCR association rates differed among HLA loci in a later analysis. The study labeled under 200 TCR beta chains cytomegalovirus-associated.

Germline CDR1 is LGHNT and CDR2 is FRNRAP. With V trimmed by 1 base and J by 4 bases, 7 bases remained unmatched. CDR3 length: 17 amino acids. The PCR used 60 Vbeta and 13 Jbeta primers. Generated by immunoSEQ multiplex PCR, the TCRdb table keeps only in-frame clones and is missing some. The sample carries about 160,000 clones, approximately 78% recorded once. The sample taken for sequencing was PBMCs. The source is a woman under 30 in good health and CMV-seronegative. The V gene is TRBV12-5, the J gene TRBJ2-3; 11 bases align to TRBD2. The CDR3 loop is CASGLGISGGAPDTQYF. Here the CDR3 DNA reads TGTGCTAGTGGTTTGGGGATTAGCGGGGGGGCCCCAGATACGCAGTATTTT.